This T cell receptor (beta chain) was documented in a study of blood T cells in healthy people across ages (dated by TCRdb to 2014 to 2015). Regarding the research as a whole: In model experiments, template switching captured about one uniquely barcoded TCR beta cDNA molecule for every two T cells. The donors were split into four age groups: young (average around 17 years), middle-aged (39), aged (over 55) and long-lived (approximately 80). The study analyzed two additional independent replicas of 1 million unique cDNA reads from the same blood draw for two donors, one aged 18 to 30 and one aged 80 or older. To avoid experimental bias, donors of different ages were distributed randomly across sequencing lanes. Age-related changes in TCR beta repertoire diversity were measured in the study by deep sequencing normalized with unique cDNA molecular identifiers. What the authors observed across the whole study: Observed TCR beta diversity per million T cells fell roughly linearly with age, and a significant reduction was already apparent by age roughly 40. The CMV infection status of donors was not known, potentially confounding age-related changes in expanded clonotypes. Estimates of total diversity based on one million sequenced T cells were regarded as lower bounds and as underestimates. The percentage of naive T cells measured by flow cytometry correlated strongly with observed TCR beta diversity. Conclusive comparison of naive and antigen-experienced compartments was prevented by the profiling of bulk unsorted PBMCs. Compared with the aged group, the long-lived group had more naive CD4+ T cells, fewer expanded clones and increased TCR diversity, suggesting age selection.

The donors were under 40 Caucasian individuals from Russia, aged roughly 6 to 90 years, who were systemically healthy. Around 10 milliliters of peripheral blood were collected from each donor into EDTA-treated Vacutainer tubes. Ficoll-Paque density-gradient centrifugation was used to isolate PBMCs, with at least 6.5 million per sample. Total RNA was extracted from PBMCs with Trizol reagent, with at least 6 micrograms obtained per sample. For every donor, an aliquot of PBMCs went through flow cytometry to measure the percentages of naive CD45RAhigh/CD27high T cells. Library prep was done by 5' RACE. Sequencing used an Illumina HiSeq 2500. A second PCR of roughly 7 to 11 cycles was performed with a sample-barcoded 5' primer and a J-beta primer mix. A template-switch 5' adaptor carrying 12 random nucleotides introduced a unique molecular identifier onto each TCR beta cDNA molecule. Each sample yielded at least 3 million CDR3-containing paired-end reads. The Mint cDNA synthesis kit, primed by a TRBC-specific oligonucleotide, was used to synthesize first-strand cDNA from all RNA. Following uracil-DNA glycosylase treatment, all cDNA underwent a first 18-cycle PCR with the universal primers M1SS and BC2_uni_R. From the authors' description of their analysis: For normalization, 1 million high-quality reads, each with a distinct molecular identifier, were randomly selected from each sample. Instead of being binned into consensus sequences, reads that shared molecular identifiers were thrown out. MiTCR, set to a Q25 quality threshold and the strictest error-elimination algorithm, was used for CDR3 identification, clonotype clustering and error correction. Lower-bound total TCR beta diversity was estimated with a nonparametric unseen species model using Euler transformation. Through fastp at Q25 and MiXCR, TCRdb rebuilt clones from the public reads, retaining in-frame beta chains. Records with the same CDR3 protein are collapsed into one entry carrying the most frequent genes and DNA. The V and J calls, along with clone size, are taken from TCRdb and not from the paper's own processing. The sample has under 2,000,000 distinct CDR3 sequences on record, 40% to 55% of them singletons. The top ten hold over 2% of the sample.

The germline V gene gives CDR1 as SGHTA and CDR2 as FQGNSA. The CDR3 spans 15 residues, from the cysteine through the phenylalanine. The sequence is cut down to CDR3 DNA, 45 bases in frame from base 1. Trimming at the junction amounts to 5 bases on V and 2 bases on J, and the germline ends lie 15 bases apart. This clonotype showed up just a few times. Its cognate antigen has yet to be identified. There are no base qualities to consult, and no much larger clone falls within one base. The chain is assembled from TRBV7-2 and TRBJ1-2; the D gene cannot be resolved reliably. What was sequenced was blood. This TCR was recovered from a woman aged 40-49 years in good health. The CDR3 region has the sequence CASSPSRQANYGYTF. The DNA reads TGTGCCAGCAGCCCAAGTCGACAAGCCAACTATGGCTACACCTTC.